These 30 T cell receptor beta chains came from one sample sequenced in a study of T-cell reconstitution after alpha-beta-depleted transplantation in children. The TCRbeta library incorporated unique molecular identifiers. TCRdb re-analysed the PCR reads in MiXCR, keeping a single row per CDR3 protein. The sample shows 550,000 to 600,000 distinct CDR3 sequences, more than 20% of them seen only once. The sequencing used PBMCs, mostly from graft donor cells, collected 360 days after TCRalphabeta/CD19-depleted stem cell transplant. Every receptor here comes from a boy under three years old who had a stem cell transplant for acute myeloid leukemia, so the T cells may come from the graft donor.

This clonotype has a handful of counts. V gene TRBV4-1 combines with J gene TRBJ2-1; TRBD2 aligns across 8 bases. V shed 3 bases, J shed 10 bases, and the junction held 20 bases outside the gene matches. In germline, CDR1 is MGHRA, CDR2 YSYEKL. This CDR3 comprises 18 residues. The CDR3 nucleotides read TGCGCCAGCAGCCACGAAACCCCAATTAGCGGGGAGCCTATGGAGCAGTTCTTC. It yields the protein CASSHETPISGEPMEQFF.

This clonotype has ten or more counts. The rearrangement links TRBV24-1 to TRBJ2-3; TRBD2 is a possible D gene (5 bases). Germline assignment: CDR1 KGHDR and CDR2 SFDVKD. The V end lost 4 bases, the J end lost 5 bases, and 15 bases lay between the germline ends. The CDR3 is made up of 15 amino acids. In DNA, the CDR3 is TGTGCCACCAGTGACCTACCGGACGAGGGAGATACGCAGTATTTT. It codes for CATSDLPDEGDTQYF.

This clonotype came up many times. V usage is TRBV20-1 and J usage is TRBJ2-7; D could derive from TRBD1 or TRBD2 (5 bases each). CDR1 and CDR2 from the germline V gene are DFQATT and SNEGSKA (reference sequence). The CDR3 contains 15 residues. Trimming removed 6 bases from V and 2 bases from J, with 20 bases in between. DNA for the CDR3: TGCAGTGCCCGTCCGGTGACGGGGCGCACCTACGAGCAGTACTTC. Translating gives CSARPVTGRTYEQYF.

In this sample, this clonotype turned up many times. The V call is TRBV7-9, the J call TRBJ2-7; D may be TRBD1 (5 bases). Germline values: CDR1 SEHNR, CDR2 FQNEAQ (reference sequence). V shed 1 base and J shed 2 bases, with 9 bases lying between them. This CDR3 comprises 14 residues. CDR3 region: CASSLEGHTYEQYF. In nucleotides, the CDR3 is TGTGCCAGCAGCTTAGAAGGACATACCTACGAGCAGTACTTC.

V and J are TRBV12-5 and TRBJ1-5, with no clear D. Trimming took 2 bases from V and 0 from J, leaving 2 bases between them. Germline CDR1 reads LGHNT; CDR2 reads FRNRAP. This CDR3 comprises 13 residues. CDR3 coding DNA: TGTGCTAGTGGTTTGTATAGCAATCAGCCCCAGCATTTT. Its protein is CASGLYSNQPQHF.

The chain recombines TRBV7-9 with TRBJ2-3; 7 positions agree with TRBD2. Germline loops: CDR1 SEHNR, CDR2 FQNEAQ (reference sequence). The CDR3 sequence is 17 residues long. Unmatched junction bases numbered 6, after V lost 0 bases and J lost 0 bases. In nucleotides, the CDR3 is TGTGCCAGCAGCTTAGCTCGAGCGGGAACTAGCACAGATACGCAGTATTTT. Protein sequence: CASSLARAGTSTDTQYF.

The chain carries TRBV19 and TRBJ2-2; TRBD2 aligns across 14 bases. V was pared by 6 bases and J by 4 bases, with 7 bases of the junction left unmatched. Per the germline V gene, CDR1 is LNHDA and CDR2 is SQIVND (reference sequence). This CDR3 spans 17 amino acids. CDR3 amino acids: CASRDSGLAGGTGELFF. The CDR3 DNA is TGTGCCAGTAGGGACAGTGGACTAGCGGGGGGCACCGGGGAGCTGTTTTTT.

The chain has TRBV28 and TRBJ1-1; the D is unclear. This CDR3 has 13 amino acids. The germline CDR1 and CDR2 sequences are MDHEN and SYDVKM. The CDR3 loop is CAGRSPMNTEAFF. The DNA for the CDR3 is TGTGCGGGTCGGTCACCCATGAACACTGAAGCTTTCTTT.

The table lists this clonotype with many counts. One junction end disagrees with the germline gene, perhaps due to a read error. The J gene is TRBJ1-1, the V gene TRBV3-1; tentative D call: TRBD1 (5 bases). This CDR3 contains 12 residues. Germline loops: CDR1 LGHDT, CDR2 YNNKEL (reference sequence). CDR3 sequence (DNA): TGCGCCAGCAGCCAGGGGAACACTGAAGCTTTCTTT. Translating gives CASSQGNTEAFF.

This clonotype was seen many times. This chain joins TRBV12-3 or TRBV12-4 and TRBJ2-3; no definite D call. Trimming stripped 7 bases from V and 1 base from J, with 15 bases between. The CDR3 is made up of 15 amino acids. DNA for the CDR3: TGTGCCAGCAAACCCCCCCCTCGTGGCACAGATACGCAGTATTTT. Protein: CASKPPPRGTDTQYF.

This clonotype was recorded at least ten times. The chain links TRBV12-3 or TRBV12-4 to TRBJ1-2, with 7 nucleotides matching TRBD1. The trim removed 0 bases at V and 4 bases at J, leaving 2 bases unmatched. The CDR3 has 14 amino acids. The CDR3 loop reads CASSLAGTVYGYTF. The CDR3, as DNA: TGTGCCAGCAGTTTAGCCGGGACAGTCTATGGCTACACCTTC.

In its sample, this clonotype was seen a few times. V and J are TRBV20-1 and TRBJ2-7, with a weak D call TRBD1 (6 bases). This CDR3 comprises 22 residues. The V and J ends lost 6 bases and 4 bases respectively, with 43 bases between them. Looked up from germline, CDR1 is DFQATT and CDR2 is SNEGSKA (reference sequence). CDR3 coding DNA: TGCAGTGCAGTACAGGGTGAAATACGGCCAGATCTAGTGGCCCCATACGAATACGAGCAGTACGTC. As protein: CSAVQGEIRPDLVAPYEYEQYV.

This clonotype was seen more than once but under ten times. The chain couples TRBV6-1 to TRBJ1-1; 9 bases align to TRBD1. The ends lost 4 bases at V and 4 bases at J; junction bases unmatched: 10. The germline CDR1 and CDR2 sequences are MNHNS and SASEGT. The CDR3 sequence is 16 residues long. The CDR3 spells CASSARRDRVGTEAFF. For the CDR3, the DNA is TGTGCCAGCAGTGCCCGACGGGACAGGGTGGGCACTGAAGCTTTCTTT.

Only a few counts were recorded for this clonotype. The chain is built from TRBV30 and TRBJ2-1, with TRBD2 matching 14 bases. J lost 9 bases, V lost 0 bases, and 13 bases had no gene match. Germline values: CDR1 GTSNPN, CDR2 SVGIG (reference sequence). The CDR3 has 18 residues. DNA for the CDR3: TGTGCCTGGAGTGTACGGTTGCGACTAGCGGGGGGGCCAGGTGAGCAGTTCTTC. Translation: CAWSVRLRLAGGPGEQFF. Supplemented by reference TRBV30 and TRBJ2-1, the full variable domain reads SQTIHQWPATLVQPVGSPLSLECTVEGTSNPNLYWYRQAAGRGLQLLFYSVGIGQISSEVPQNLSASRPQDRQFILSSKKLLLSDSGFYLCAWSVRLRLAGGPGEQFFGPGTRLTVL.

This chain links TRBV11-2 with TRBJ2-1; possible D gene TRBD2, 5 bases. V was shortened by 5 bases and J by 8 bases, with 19 bases between the two germline ends. The CDR3 contains 15 residues. From germline, CDR1 is SGHAT and CDR2 FQNNGV. CDR3 bases: TGTGCCAGCAGCGGCCCGGGGTATCCCGGCCATGAGCAGTTCTTC. It specifies CASSGPGYPGHEQFF.

This clonotype turned up a few times. The V gene is TRBV7-9, the J gene TRBJ2-2; a possible D gene is TRBD1 (7 bases). The CDR3 covers 15 residues. The germline V gene encodes CDR1 SEHNR and CDR2 FQNEAQ (reference sequence). Trimming pared 5 bases from V and 6 bases from J, leaving 16 bases between. CDR3 sequence reads: CASSAGQRMAGELFF. DNA for the CDR3: TGTGCCAGCAGCGCGGGACAGAGGATGGCCGGGGAGCTGTTTTTT.

This clonotype was counted at least ten times. This chain uses TRBV12-3 or TRBV12-4 with TRBJ1-4, with D uncertain. Trimming cost V 6 bases and J 2 bases, with 10 bases left between them. This CDR3 region has 14 residues. The CDR3 DNA is TGTGCCAGCAGCGGAAGCCCGACTAATGAAAAACTGTTTTTT. Residues: CASSGSPTNEKLFF.

This clonotype was picked up many times. This chain connects TRBV11-2 to TRBJ2-7; D ambiguous. Germline V gene lookup returns CDR1 SGHAT and CDR2 FQNNGV. Trimming removed 4 bases from V and 2 bases from J, with 6 bases in between. The CDR3 totals 12 residues. The CDR3: CASSSRPYEQYF. The CDR3 DNA sequence: TGTGCCAGCAGCTCCCGTCCCTACGAGCAGTACTTC.

The rearrangement uses TRBV20-1 and TRBJ1-6; D is undetermined. Trimming removed 1 base at V and 6 bases at J, with 13 bases between. This CDR3 is 15 amino acids long. Germline CDR1 and CDR2: DFQATT and SNEGSKA (reference sequence). The CDR3 loop reads CSARVTRESNSPLHF. CDR3 sequence (DNA): TGCAGTGCTAGAGTAACTCGGGAAAGTAATTCACCCCTCCACTTT.

The chain links TRBV7-8 to TRBJ2-7; D not certain. Trimming cost V 1 base and J 2 bases, with 9 bases left between them. Germline V gene data show CDR1 as SGHVS and CDR2 as FQNEAQ. CDR3 size: 14 residues. CDR3 amino acids: CASSLGRSTYEQYV. CDR3 DNA: TGTGCCAGCAGCTTAGGCAGGTCCACCTACGAGCAGTACGTC.

This clonotype has a count of ten or more. The rearrangement uses TRBV20-1 and TRBJ2-1; the D call may be TRBD1 or TRBD2 (5 bases each). The germline CDR1 and CDR2 sequences are DFQATT and SNEGSKA (reference sequence). The CDR3 is made up of 17 amino acids. Trimming left V 1 base short and J 6 bases short, with 22 bases between. The DNA of the CDR3 is TGCAGTGCTAGAGCCCTTTTGACGCCCCCCGGGGCCAATGAGCAGTTCTTC. Translating gives CSARALLTPPGANEQFF.

The chain combines TRBV20-1 with TRBJ1-3; possibly TRBD1 for D (5 bases). Germline values: CDR1 DFQATT, CDR2 SNEGSKA (reference sequence). The CDR3 is 14 amino acids. V was cut by 6 bases and J by 4 bases, with 16 bases left in between. In DNA, the CDR3 is TGCAGTGCGCGAGCGGGGGGATTCGGAAACACCATATATTTT. It codes for CSARAGGFGNTIYF.

This clonotype was recorded once. This rearrangement joins TRBV9 to TRBJ2-3; TRBD2 matches at 10 bases. The germline CDR1 and CDR2 sequences are SGDLS and YYNGEE. CDR3 length: 17 residues. The trim removed 0 bases at V and 1 base at J, leaving 5 bases unmatched. CDR3 region: CASSVVPLAGGTDTQYF. For the CDR3, the DNA is TGTGCCAGCAGCGTAGTCCCTCTAGCGGGGGGCACAGATACGCAGTATTTT.

The rearrangement uses TRBV20-1 and TRBJ2-2; D gene uncertain. The V gene's germline CDR1 is DFQATT and CDR2 SNEGSKA (reference sequence). Trimming left V 5 bases short and J 1 base short, with 8 bases between. There are 13 residues in the CDR3. CDR3 DNA: TGCAGTGCTGTCCACCGGAACACCGGGGAGCTGTTTTTT. Translation: CSAVHRNTGELFF.

Only a few counts were recorded for this clonotype. This chain joins TRBV20-1 and TRBJ1-1; D uncertain. There are 14 residues in the CDR3. Germline CDR1 is DFQATT and CDR2 is SNEGSKA (reference sequence). V dropped 1 base and J dropped 3 bases, with 12 bases sitting between them. CDR3 protein: CSARAPGRDTEAFF. CDR3 sequence (DNA): TGCAGTGCTAGAGCCCCCGGGCGGGACACTGAAGCTTTCTTT.

The chain joins TRBV2 to TRBJ2-3; D gene unclear. CDR1 and CDR2 (germline): SNHLY, FYNNEI. The CDR3 has 14 residues. Trimming pared 2 bases from V and 2 bases from J, leaving 8 bases between. CDR3 DNA: TGTGCCAGCAGTGAACGTTCACTCACAGATACGCAGTATTTT. This translates into CASSERSLTDTQYF.

This clonotype was seen more than once but under ten times. The chain carries TRBV6-1 and TRBJ2-6, with unresolved D. CDR1 and CDR2 (germline): MNHNS, SASEGT. Trimming left V 5 bases short and J 3 bases short, with 17 bases between. This CDR3 contains 17 residues. The CDR3 nucleotides read TGTGCCAGCAGTCCCTCATCCGACGGTTTTGGGGCCAACGTCCTGACTTTC. Protein product: CASSPSSDGFGANVLTF.

This clonotype was detected many times. V is TRBV20-1 and J is TRBJ1-1; 9 bases match TRBD1. The CDR3 is 13 residues long. V was pared by 6 bases and J by 3 bases, with 5 bases of the junction left unmatched. The V gene's germline CDR1 is DFQATT and CDR2 SNEGSKA (reference sequence). In DNA, the CDR3 is TGCAGTGCACCGGGACAGGGCCACACTGAAGCTTTCTTT. Translated, it gives CSAPGQGHTEAFF.

The rearrangement links TRBV29-1 to TRBJ2-2, with 11 nucleotides matching TRBD2. V gave up 0 bases and J gave up 0 bases; unmatched junction bases: 6. There are 18 residues in the CDR3. Germline CDR1 and CDR2: SQVTM and ANQGSEA. The CDR3: CSVEDRLAGGANTGELFF. The CDR3 nucleotides are TGCAGCGTTGAAGATCGGCTAGCGGGGGGTGCGAACACCGGGGAGCTGTTTTTT.

This clonotype was picked up many times. Here the CDR3 reads CSARRAGTYGNEQFF. The CDR3 DNA is TGCAGTGCTAGACGGGCCGGGACCTACGGCAATGAGCAGTTCTTC. This chain connects TRBV20-1 to TRBJ2-1, with D perhaps assigned TRBD1 or TRBD2 (5 bases each). CDR1 is DFQATT and CDR2 is SNEGSKA in the germline V gene (reference sequence). Trimming cost V 2 bases and J 6 bases, with 17 bases left between them. This CDR3 has 15 residues.